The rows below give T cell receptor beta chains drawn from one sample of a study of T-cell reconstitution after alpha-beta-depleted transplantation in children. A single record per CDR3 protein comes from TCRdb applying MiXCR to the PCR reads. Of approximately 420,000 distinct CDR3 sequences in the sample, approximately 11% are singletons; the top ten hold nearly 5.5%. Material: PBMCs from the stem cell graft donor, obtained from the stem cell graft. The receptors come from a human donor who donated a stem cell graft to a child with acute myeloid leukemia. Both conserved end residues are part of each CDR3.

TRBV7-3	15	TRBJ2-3	CASSLIGSSTDTQYF
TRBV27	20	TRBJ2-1	CASSSTVSWDLHSSYNEQFF
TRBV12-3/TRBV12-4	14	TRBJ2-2	CASSSRLNTGELFF
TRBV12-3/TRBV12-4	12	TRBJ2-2	CASRTFTGELFF
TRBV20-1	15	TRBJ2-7	CSAPNRAGGPYEQYF
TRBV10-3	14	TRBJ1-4	CAISKEQYNEKLFF
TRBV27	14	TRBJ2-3	CASSFARPTDTQYF
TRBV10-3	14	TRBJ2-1	CAISEQMAYNEQFF
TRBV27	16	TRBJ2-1	CASSFVAGPRGDEQFF
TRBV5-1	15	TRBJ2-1	CASSPTVGGNNEQFF
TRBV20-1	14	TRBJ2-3	CSAGTGGGTDTQYF
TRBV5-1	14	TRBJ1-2	CASSYDMGGYGYTF
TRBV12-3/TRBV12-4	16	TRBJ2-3	CASRTPLAGGSDTQYF
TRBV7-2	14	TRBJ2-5	CASSADRGHETQYF
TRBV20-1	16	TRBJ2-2	CSAREFTGGNTGELFF
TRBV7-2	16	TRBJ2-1	CASSLGAGAGDGKQFF
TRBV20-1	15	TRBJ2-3	CSAMRGEASTDTQYF
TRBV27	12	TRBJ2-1	CASSFIQGEQFF
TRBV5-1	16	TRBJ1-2	CASSLEQTPGGYGYTF
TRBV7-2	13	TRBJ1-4	CASRSVGHEKLFF
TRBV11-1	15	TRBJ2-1	CASSQGTSGRVEQFF
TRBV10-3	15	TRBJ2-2	CAIRPGQGNTGELFF
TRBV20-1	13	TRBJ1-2	CSANRGLNYGYTF
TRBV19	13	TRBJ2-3	CASSMEGPDTQYF